These 32 T cell receptor beta chains were all obtained from the same sample, sequenced in a study of blood T cell repertoires in COVID-19. Profiling relied on immunoSEQ multiplex PCR, and the TCRdb table lists in-frame clones only, not all of them. The table has 150,000 or so clones, roughly 87% seen once; the top ten hold approximately 4.3%. Input material: PBMCs or T cells enriched from blood (not recorded which). Every receptor here comes from a woman aged 35 to 49 who had been exposed to COVID-19.

There are a few counts of this clone. The chain employs TRBV19 and TRBJ2-2; D remains ambiguous. The CDR3 sequence is 13 residues long. Per germline, CDR1 LNHDA and CDR2 SQIVND (reference sequence). The V end lost 7 bases, the J end lost 5 bases, and 11 bases lay between the germline ends. CDR3 nucleotide sequence: TGTGCCAGTACCCCAGTGAGGACCGGGGAGCTGTTTTTT. Encoded protein: CASTPVRTGELFF.

The V call is TRBV7-9, the J call TRBJ2-1; TRBD2 agrees at 7 bases. Germline V gene data show CDR1 as SEHNR and CDR2 as FQNEAQ (reference sequence). The junction had 7 bases not matched to a gene; V was cut back by 1 base and J by 10 bases. This CDR3 spans 14 amino acids. Written as DNA, the CDR3 is TGTGCCAGCAGCTTAGTAGGTATGGGAGGGGAGCAGTTCTTC. Its translation: CASSLVGMGGEQFF.

The chain couples TRBV29-1 to TRBJ1-2, with 11 nucleotides matching TRBD1. Per the germline V gene, CDR1 is SQVTM and CDR2 is ANQGSEA. Trimming cost V 5 bases and J 8 bases; bases outside gene matches: 7. This CDR3 has 13 amino acids. In DNA form, the CDR3 reads TGCAGCGTTCCGGGACAGGGGGAGGAAGGCTACACCTTC. As protein: CSVPGQGEEGYTF.

The V and J genes are TRBV5-1 and TRBJ2-1; 9 nucleotides line up with TRBD2. There are 16 residues in the CDR3. Germline V CDR1 and CDR2: SGHRS, YFSETQ. Unmatched junction bases numbered 8, after V lost 2 bases and J lost 5 bases. The CDR3 sequence is CASSFRGGAVNNEQFF. In DNA form, the CDR3 reads TGCGCCAGCAGCTTTCGCGGGGGGGCCGTGAACAATGAGCAGTTCTTC.

V usage is TRBV6-1 and J usage is TRBJ1-2; D not certain. V was cut by 2 bases and J by 5 bases, with 15 bases left in between. Germline V CDR1 and CDR2: MNHNS, SASEGT. The CDR3 runs 15 residues. The CDR3 nucleotides read TGTGCCAGCAGTGAAACGGTCGGGGTTTTATATGGCTACACCTTC. Translating it yields CASSETVGVLYGYTF.

The rearrangement links TRBV3-1 (or the pseudogene TRBV3-2) to TRBJ1-4, with TRBD1 matching over 9 bases. Germline V gene data show CDR1 as LGHDT and CDR2 as YNNKEL (reference sequence). The V segment lost 4 bases and the J segment 7 bases; nucleotides outside the gene matches: 7. CDR3 length equals 15 residues. The CDR3 sequence is CASSPGTGNGEKLFF. CDR3 coding DNA: TGTGCCAGCAGCCCCGGGACAGGGAATGGTGAAAAACTGTTTTTT.

On this clone: At one end, the junction sequence differs from germline, possibly due to a read error. The rearrangement uses TRBV27 and TRBJ1-1; a weak D match, TRBD1 (5 bases). The germline CDR1 and CDR2 sequences are MNHEY and SMNVEV (reference sequence). This CDR3 has 13 amino acids. The CDR3 sequence is CASSISTTGEAFF. In nucleotides, the CDR3 is TGTGCCAGCAGTATATCCACCACAGGTGAAGCTTTCTTT.

The table lists this clone with a count of one. J is TRBJ2-1 and V is TRBV27, with D uncertain. V was pared by 3 bases and J by 4 bases, with 7 bases between. This CDR3 comprises 13 residues. CDR1 and CDR2 (germline): MNHEY, SMNVEV (reference sequence). In nucleotides, the CDR3 is TGTGCCAGCAGTTTCGGGTTTTACAATGAGCAGTTCTTC. Amino acid sequence: CASSFGFYNEQFF.

The V gene is TRBV7-9, the J gene TRBJ1-4; 8 bases are shared with TRBD1. The CDR3 is 15 amino acids. After removal of 4 bases from V and 8 bases from J, the junction contained 9 bases not matched to a gene. Germline V gene lookup returns CDR1 SEHNR and CDR2 FQNEAQ (reference sequence). The CDR3 sequence: CASSSRGQVEEKLFF. The CDR3 DNA sequence: TGTGCCAGCAGCTCCAGGGGGCAGGTGGAAGAAAAACTGTTTTTT. Variable domain in full (rest from reference TRBV7-9 and TRBJ1-4): DTGVSQNPRHKITKRGQNVTFRCDPISEHNRLYWYRQTLGQGPEFLTYFQNEAQLEKSRLLSDRFSAERPKGSFSTLEIQRTEQGDSAMYLCASSSRGQVEEKLFFGSGTQLSVL.

The gene calls are TRBV19 and TRBJ2-7; 11 bases line up with TRBD1. The length of the CDR3 is 14 residues. Trimming took 7 bases from V and 0 from J; bases not matched to a gene: 2. Germline values: CDR1 LNHDA, CDR2 SQIVND (reference sequence). CDR3 region: CASKDRGPSYEQYF. CDR3 DNA sequence: TGTGCCAGTAAGGACAGGGGGCCCTCCTACGAGCAGTACTTC. The whole variable domain, filled in from reference TRBV19 and TRBJ2-7, reads DGGITQSPKYLFRKEGQNVTLSCEQNLNHDAMYWYRQDPGQGLRLIYYSQIVNDFQKGDIAEGYSVSREKKESFPLTVTSAQKNPTAFYLCASKDRGPSYEQYFGPGTRLTVT.

This chain joins TRBV11-2 and TRBJ2-4, with a possible D match to TRBD1 (6 bases). Germline V CDR1 and CDR2: SGHAT, FQNNGV. The CDR3 extends over 15 amino acids. V lost 5 bases to trimming and J lost 0 bases, with 11 bases between them. The CDR3 reads CASSTTGLAKNIQYF. In DNA form, the CDR3 reads TGTGCCAGCAGCACTACAGGGCTAGCCAAAAACATTCAGTACTTC.

The chain uses TRBV6-5 and TRBJ1-1; 11 nucleotides agree with TRBD1. The CDR3 runs to 14 residues. The V gene's germline CDR1 is MNHEY and CDR2 SVGAGI. Trimming took 7 bases from V and 3 from J; bases not matched to a gene: 4. This CDR3 reads CASIGQGAYTEAFF. The CDR3 DNA reads as TGTGCCAGCATTGGACAGGGGGCTTACACTGAAGCTTTCTTT.

The CDR3 nucleotides read TGTGCCAGCAGCTTAGGGTCCGCCGAGTCCTATGGCTACACCTTC. This encodes CASSLGSAESYGYTF. V gene TRBV7-8 combines with J gene TRBJ1-2; D is uncertain. Germline CDR1 and CDR2: SGHVS and FQNEAQ. Trimming took 1 base from V and 4 from J, leaving 13 bases between them. The CDR3 is made up of 15 amino acids.

The chain employs TRBV19 and TRBJ2-2; 8 bases line up with TRBD1. The CDR3 extends over 14 amino acids. The ends lost 7 bases at V and 6 bases at J; junction bases unmatched: 7. Germline CDR1 and CDR2: LNHDA and SQIVND (reference sequence). The CDR3 DNA reads as TGTGCCAGTATTACGCAGGGGGCAGCCGGGGAGCTGTTTTTT. It is translated as CASITQGAAGELFF. Full variable domain (missing parts from reference TRBV19 and TRBJ2-2): DGGITQSPKYLFRKEGQNVTLSCEQNLNHDAMYWYRQDPGQGLRLIYYSQIVNDFQKGDIAEGYSVSREKKESFPLTVTSAQKNPTAFYLCASITQGAAGELFFGEGSRLTVL.

The chain carries TRBV5-1 and TRBJ2-2; perhaps TRBD1 as D (6 bases). Trimming cost V 0 bases and J 4 bases, with 19 bases left between them. The CDR3 loop spans 18 amino acids. Germline loops: CDR1 SGHRS, CDR2 YFSETQ. The CDR3 nucleotides are TGCGCCAGCAGCTTGGTTGGGGGCCTAGATATCGGCACCGGGGAGCTGTTTTTT. It yields the protein CASSLVGGLDIGTGELFF. The full variable domain, rest sourced from reference TRBV5-1 and TRBJ2-2, is KAGVTQTPRYLIKTRGQQVTLSCSPISGHRSVSWYQQTPGQGLQFLFEYFSETQRNKGNFPGRFSGRQFSNSRSEMNVSTLELGDSALYLCASSLVGGLDIGTGELFFGEGSRLTVL.

The J gene is TRBJ1-3, the V gene TRBV12-3 or TRBV12-4, with no clear D. The CDR3 has 13 residues. V lost 4 bases and J 8 bases, leaving 12 bases between the germline ends. The CDR3 reads CASSSPMEYTIYF. The CDR3 coding sequence is TGTGCCAGCAGTTCCCCAATGGAGTACACCATATATTTT.

The chain employs TRBV2 and TRBJ1-1; D might be TRBD1 (6 bases). The CDR3 runs 14 residues. V lost 6 bases and J 1 base, leaving 12 bases between the germline ends. The V gene's germline CDR1 is SNHLY and CDR2 FYNNEI. This CDR3 is CASRLTGTNTEAFF. The CDR3 DNA follows: TGTGCCAGCAGGTTAACAGGGACGAACACTGAAGCTTTCTTT. Drawing the rest from reference TRBV2 and TRBJ1-1, the complete variable domain is EPEVTQTPSHQVTQMGQEVILRCVPISNHLYFYWYRQILGQKVEFLVSFYNNEISEKSEIFDDQFSVERPDGSNFTLKIRSTKLEDSAMYFCASRLTGTNTEAFFGQGTRLTVV.

Only one count was recorded for this clone. The chain links TRBV7-3 to TRBJ1-6, with 7 positions matching TRBD1. The V gene's germline CDR1 is SGHTA and CDR2 FQGTGA. Germline trimming cut 3 bases from V and 8 bases from J; bases unmatched to any gene: 1. CDR3 length: 13 amino acids. CDR3 sequence: CASSFTGDSPLHF. Written as DNA, the CDR3 is TGTGCCAGCAGCTTCACAGGGGATTCACCCCTCCACTTT. Full variable domain (rest looked up from reference TRBV7-3 and TRBJ1-6): GAGVSQTPSNKVTEKGKYVELRCDPISGHTALYWYRQSLGQGPEFLIYFQGTGAADDSGLPNDRFFAVRPEGSVSTLKIQRTERGDSAVYLCASSFTGDSPLHFGNGTRLTVT.

This clone was counted a few times. The identical CDR3 is also encoded by other nucleotide sequences in the sample. V gene TRBV5-1 combines with J gene TRBJ1-5; TRBD1 matches 7 bases. The CDR3 is 15 residues long. The V gene end was trimmed by 0 bases and the J gene end by 7 bases; junction bases not matched to a gene: 7. Germline V lookup: CDR1 SGHRS, CDR2 YFSETQ. CDR3 coding DNA: TGCGCCAGCAGCTTGGGAGGGGGCGAGGGACAGCCCCAGCATTTT. This encodes CASSLGGGEGQPQHF.

The V gene is TRBV10-1, the J gene TRBJ2-1, with 13 nucleotides matching TRBD2. Germline V gene data show CDR1 as WNHNN and CDR2 as SYGVQD (reference sequence). The V segment lost 4 bases and the J segment 1 base; nucleotides outside the gene matches: 1. CDR3 length: 16 amino acids. This chain's CDR3 is CASSGLAGGSYNEQFF. As DNA, the CDR3 is TGCGCCAGCAGTGGACTAGCGGGAGGTTCCTACAATGAGCAGTTCTTC.

This chain connects TRBV12-3 or TRBV12-4 to TRBJ1-3, with TRBD1 matching over 10 bases. V shed 9 bases, J shed 4 bases, and the junction held 3 bases outside the gene matches. The CDR3 loop spans 13 amino acids. The CDR3 nucleotides are TGTGCCAGTGGGACAGGGGTCGGAAACACCATATATTTT. Its translation is CASGTGVGNTIYF.

The CDR3 region has the DNA TGTGCCAGCATACAGACAGGGGGCTTTATCACCGGGGAGCTGTTTTTT. Residues: CASIQTGGFITGELFF. This rearrangement joins TRBV7-9 to TRBJ2-2; 10 nucleotides match TRBD1. Unmatched junction bases numbered 9, after V lost 7 bases and J lost 4 bases. This CDR3 is 16 amino acids long. Germline CDR1 reads SEHNR; CDR2 reads FQNEAQ (reference sequence).

V usage is TRBV19 and J usage is TRBJ1-1; maybe TRBD1 (6 bases). The CDR3 loop spans 15 amino acids. V lost 3 bases and J lost 0, with 11 bases in between. Per the germline V gene, CDR1 is LNHDA and CDR2 is SQIVND (reference sequence). CDR3 amino acids: CASSMDYRVNTEAFF. Written as DNA, the CDR3 is TGTGCCAGTAGTATGGATTACAGGGTGAACACTGAAGCTTTCTTT.

The V gene is TRBV10-3, the J gene TRBJ1-5; D is undetermined. The V and J ends lost 6 bases and 2 bases respectively, with 11 bases between them. The CDR3 loop spans 14 amino acids. Germline loops: CDR1 ENHRY, CDR2 SYGVKD. The CDR3 spells CAIREQAGNQPQHF. In DNA, the CDR3 is TGTGCCATCAGGGAGCAGGCCGGCAATCAGCCCCAGCATTTT.

The rearrangement uses TRBV6-2 or TRBV6-3 and TRBJ2-7, with 10 bases fitting TRBD2. Germline CDR1 and CDR2: MNHEY and SVGEGT. V shed 5 bases, J shed 3 bases, and the junction held 25 bases outside the gene matches. The CDR3 loop spans 21 amino acids. The CDR3 here is CASSQGLQPSETSGTDYEQYF. The CDR3 DNA reads TGTGCCAGCAGTCAAGGGCTCCAGCCTAGTGAAACTAGCGGGACTGACTACGAGCAGTACTTC.

The chain combines TRBV9 with TRBJ1-5, with 8 positions matching TRBD1. In germline, CDR1 is SGDLS, CDR2 YYNGEE. CDR3 length equals 15 residues. V was clipped by 4 bases and J by 4 bases; unmatched bases: 7. The CDR3, as DNA: TGTGCCAGCAGCATCGACAGGGGCCAAAATCAGCCCCAGCATTTT. It codes for CASSIDRGQNQPQHF. The variable domain in full, with the rest retrieved from reference TRBV9 and TRBJ1-5, is DSGVTQTPKHLITATGQRVTLRCSPRSGDLSVYWYQQSLDQGLQFLIQYYNGEERAKGNILERFSAQQFPDLHSELNLSSLELGDSALYFCASSIDRGQNQPQHFGDGTRLSIL.

J is TRBJ2-6 and V is TRBV6-2 or TRBV6-3; 8 bases agree with TRBD2. The CDR3 consists of 17 residues. With V trimmed by 2 bases and J by 0 bases, 3 bases remained unmatched. CDR1 is MNHEY and CDR2 is SVGEGT in the germline V gene. The CDR3: CASSYLAGPSGANVLTF. In DNA form, the CDR3 reads TGTGCCAGCAGTTACCTAGCGGGTCCCTCTGGGGCCAACGTCCTGACTTTC.

The J gene is TRBJ1-6, the V gene TRBV7-8; TRBD1 is a possible D gene (5 bases). V dropped 3 bases and J dropped 5 bases, with 11 bases sitting between them. CDR3 size: 15 residues. The germline V gene has CDR1 SGHVS and CDR2 FQNEAQ. The CDR3 nucleotides read TGTGCCAGCAGCTTCGGGGGGGGGAATAATTCACCCCTCCACTTT. Its protein product is CASSFGGGNNSPLHF.

J is TRBJ2-5 and V is TRBV20-1, with TRBD1 as a possible D gene (6 bases). The germline V gene encodes CDR1 DFQATT and CDR2 SNEGSKA (reference sequence). V was clipped by 3 bases and J by 4 bases, with 15 bases between them. This CDR3 comprises 14 residues. CDR3 protein: CSASEQGLPETQYF. CDR3 coding DNA: TGCAGTGCTAGTGAACAGGGCTTGCCAGAGACCCAGTACTTC.

The chain uses TRBV10-3 and TRBJ1-1; D perhaps matches TRBD1 (5 bases). The CDR3 extends over 16 amino acids. CDR1 is ENHRY and CDR2 is SYGVKD in the germline V gene. V was shortened by 0 bases and J by 1 base, with 12 bases between the two germline ends. The CDR3 DNA sequence: TGTGCCATCAGTGAGTCGCCAGGGAAGTCGAACACTGAAGCTTTCTTT. The encoded protein is CAISESPGKSNTEAFF.

The chain carries TRBV28 and TRBJ1-5, with 7 bases fitting TRBD1. CDR1 and CDR2 (germline): MDHEN, SYDVKM. The CDR3 has 16 residues. Trimming removed 3 bases from V and 6 bases from J; junction bases left unmatched: 11. The CDR3 DNA follows: TGTGCCAGCAGTTTGCTACCTGGGACAGTAAGTCAGCCCCAGCATTTT. Translating it yields CASSLLPGTVSQPQHF.

V and J are TRBV29-1 and TRBJ1-4, with 7 bases that match TRBD1. Germline lookup yields CDR1 SQVTM and CDR2 ANQGSEA. This CDR3 region has 15 residues. Trimming at V came to 0 bases and at J to 8 bases, leaving 9 bases not matched to a gene. The chain's CDR3 is CSVEDRRQGGEKLFF. The CDR3 nucleotides read TGCAGCGTTGAAGATCGAAGACAGGGTGGGGAAAAACTGTTTTTT.